This T cell receptor (beta chain) was found in a study of T cell responses to AZD1222 COVID-19 vaccine. CDR3 length: 13 residues. The V and J ends lost 8 bases and 6 bases respectively, with 15 bases between them. In germline, CDR1 is SNHLY, CDR2 FYNNEI. Profiling relied on immunoSEQ multiplex PCR, and the TCRdb table lists in-frame clones only, not all of them. The table records about 120,000 clones, approximately 85% of them present only once. The receptor's source is an adult in good health. The chain has TRBV2 and TRBJ2-3; possible D gene TRBD1, 6 bases. The specimen was peripheral blood, collected on day 0 of AZD1222 vaccination. The CDR3 protein is CASDNRVADTQYF. DNA for the CDR3: TGTGCCAGCGATAACAGGGTAGCCGATACGCAGTATTTT.